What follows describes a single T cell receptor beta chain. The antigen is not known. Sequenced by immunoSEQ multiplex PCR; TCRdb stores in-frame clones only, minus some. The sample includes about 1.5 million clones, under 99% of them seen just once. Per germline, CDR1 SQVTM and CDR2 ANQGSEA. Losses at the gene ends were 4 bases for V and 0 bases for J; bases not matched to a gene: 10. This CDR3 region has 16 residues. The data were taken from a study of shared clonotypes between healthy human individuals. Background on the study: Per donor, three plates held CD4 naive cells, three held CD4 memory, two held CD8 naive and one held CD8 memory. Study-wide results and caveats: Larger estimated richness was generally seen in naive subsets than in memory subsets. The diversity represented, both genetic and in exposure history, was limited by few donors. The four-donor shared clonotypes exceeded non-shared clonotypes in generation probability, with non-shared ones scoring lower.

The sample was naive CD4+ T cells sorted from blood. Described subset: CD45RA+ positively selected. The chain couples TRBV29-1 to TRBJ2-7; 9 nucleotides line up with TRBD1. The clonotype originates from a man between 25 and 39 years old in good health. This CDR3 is CSVVGQGPKTSYEQYF. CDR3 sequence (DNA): TGCAGCGTTGTGGGACAGGGTCCCAAAACCTCCTACGAGCAGTACTTC.